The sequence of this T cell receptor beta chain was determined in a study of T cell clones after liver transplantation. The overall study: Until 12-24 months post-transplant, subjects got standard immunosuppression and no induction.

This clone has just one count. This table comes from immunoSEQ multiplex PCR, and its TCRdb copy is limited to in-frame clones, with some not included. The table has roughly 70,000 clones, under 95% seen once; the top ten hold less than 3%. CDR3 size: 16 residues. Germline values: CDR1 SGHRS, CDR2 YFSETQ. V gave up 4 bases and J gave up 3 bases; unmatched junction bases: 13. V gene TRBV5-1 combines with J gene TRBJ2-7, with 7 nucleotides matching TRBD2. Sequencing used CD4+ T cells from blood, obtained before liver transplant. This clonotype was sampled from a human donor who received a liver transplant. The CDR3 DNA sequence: TGCGCCAGCAGCCCCGGGGGTCTAGCGGAGAACTACGAGCAGTACTTC. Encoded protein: CASSPGGLAENYEQYF.